Listed here are 16 T cell receptor beta chains from one sample, sequenced in a study of blood T cell repertoires in COVID-19 (dated by TCRdb to the early 2020s). The library was made by the immunoSEQ multiplex PCR assay. TCRdb mirrors the immuneACCESS table, restricted to in-frame sequences. Some clones are absent from its copies; in checked studies, under half trace to an unresolved V gene, and the reason for the others is unknown. The sample table shows 200,000 to 250,000 clones, and 83% are seen once. The leading ten clones occupy roughly 1.2% of the sample. The sequencing sample was made of peripheral blood. These receptor sequences come from a woman aged 30 to 39 with COVID-19, enrolled during active disease.

CDR3 bases: TGTGCCAGTAGTAGTTCGGGACTAGGGCCCGGGGAGCTGTTTTTT. Amino acid sequence: CASSSSGLGPGELFF. This chain links TRBV19 with TRBJ2-2; 8 positions match TRBD2. The CDR3 sequence is 15 residues long. Trimming removed 4 bases from V and 6 bases from J; junction bases left unmatched: 7. CDR1 LNHDA and CDR2 SQIVND come from the germline V gene (reference sequence). Based on the CDR3 plus reference TRBV19 and TRBJ2-2, the full variable domain is DGGITQSPKYLFRKEGQNVTLSCEQNLNHDAMYWYRQDPGQGLRLIYYSQIVNDFQKGDIAEGYSVSREKKESFPLTVTSAQKNPTAFYLCASSSSGLGPGELFFGEGSRLTVL.

This sequence joins TRBV6-2 or TRBV6-3 and TRBJ2-7, with TRBD1 matching 12 bases. The CDR3 runs to 16 residues. Germline CDR1 MNHEY, CDR2 SVGEGT. Trimming at V came to 6 bases and at J to 3 bases, leaving 9 bases not matched to a gene. This chain's CDR3 is CASSPFGTGGGYEQYF. The CDR3 region has the DNA TGTGCCAGCAGCCCTTTTGGGACAGGGGGCGGCTACGAGCAGTACTTC.

The genes are TRBV18 and TRBJ2-1; TRBD2 aligns across 7 bases. This CDR3 contains 13 residues. Germline V gene data show CDR1 as KGHSH and CDR2 as LQKENI. J gave up 9 bases and V 5 bases, and 7 bases lay outside the gene matches. As DNA, the CDR3 is TGTGCCAGCTCAGTCGGACTAGACGCTGAGCAGTTCTTC. Protein: CASSVGLDAEQFF.

The gene calls are TRBV6-4 and TRBJ2-7; possibly TRBD1 for D (7 bases). This CDR3 is built from 15 residues. V was pared by 5 bases and J by 7 bases, with 21 bases between. Germline V gene sequence: CDR1 MRHNA, CDR2 SNTAGT. The CDR3 DNA is TGTGCCAGCAGTCCGCGGGACAGCTTAGCAGGGGAGCAGTACTTC. This codes for CASSPRDSLAGEQYF.

This clone was seen a single time. This sequence joins TRBV10-3 and TRBJ2-1; no firm D call. This CDR3 is built from 13 residues. Germline values: CDR1 ENHRY, CDR2 SYGVKD. Trimming took off 2 bases at V and 6 bases at J, with 8 bases between the two ends. CDR3 in DNA: TGTGCCATCAGTGAGGGGCAACTCAATGAGCAGTTCTTC. This gives the protein CAISEGQLNEQFF.

This clone was seen only a few times. The chain recombines TRBV30 with TRBJ1-5; unclear D gene. In germline, CDR1 is GTSNPN, CDR2 SVGIG (reference sequence). This CDR3 has 14 amino acids. V gave up 0 bases and J gave up 4 bases, with 10 bases separating them. The CDR3 sequence: CAWSVLGRNQPQHF. As DNA, the CDR3 is TGTGCCTGGAGTGTACTGGGGAGGAATCAGCCCCAGCATTTT.

This clone was observed a handful of times. The gene calls are TRBV6-2 or TRBV6-3 and TRBJ2-5; 11 bases align to TRBD2. Per the germline V gene, CDR1 is MNHEY and CDR2 is SVGEGT. The J segment lost 4 bases and the V segment lost 1 base, leaving 5 bases of the junction unmatched. The CDR3 loop spans 16 amino acids. CDR3 DNA sequence: TGTGCCAGCAGTTACTTGGCTAGCGGGAGGCTAGAGACCCAGTACTTC. Residues: CASSYLASGRLETQYF.

The rearrangement joins TRBV27 to TRBJ1-1, with 10 bases matching TRBD1. Trimming cost V 8 bases and J 3 bases; bases outside gene matches: 9. The length of the CDR3 is 15 residues. The germline V gene has CDR1 MNHEY and CDR2 SMNVEV (reference sequence). The CDR3, as DNA: TGTGCCAGCTCCAAGGGGGGACAGGGGTACACTGAAGCTTTCTTT. This encodes CASSKGGQGYTEAFF.

CDR3 DNA: TGCGCCAGCAGCTCCACTTCTAGCGGGGAATACAATGAGCAGTTCTTC. The encoded protein is CASSSTSSGEYNEQFF. This chain uses TRBV5-1 with TRBJ2-1; 9 bases align to TRBD2. The CDR3 is 16 amino acids. Looked up from germline, CDR1 is SGHRS and CDR2 is YFSETQ. V lost 3 bases, J lost 4 bases, and 8 bases stayed unmatched.

The chain carries TRBV19 and TRBJ2-2; 13 bases are a match to TRBD2. CDR3 size: 16 residues. Looked up from germline, CDR1 is LNHDA and CDR2 is SQIVND (reference sequence). Trimming at V came to 7 bases and at J to 4 bases, leaving 6 bases not matched to a gene. The CDR3 region is CASKLAGGSVTGELFF. The CDR3 region has the DNA TGTGCCAGTAAACTAGCGGGAGGGTCCGTCACCGGGGAGCTGTTTTTT. The full variable domain, rest sourced from reference TRBV19 and TRBJ2-2, is DGGITQSPKYLFRKEGQNVTLSCEQNLNHDAMYWYRQDPGQGLRLIYYSQIVNDFQKGDIAEGYSVSREKKESFPLTVTSAQKNPTAFYLCASKLAGGSVTGELFFGEGSRLTVL.

The chain links TRBV9 to TRBJ1-1, with D possibly TRBD1 on 5 matching bases. Germline-derived CDR1 and CDR2 are SGDLS and YYNGEE. Trimming stripped 3 bases from V and 7 bases from J, with 13 bases between. The CDR3 is made up of 13 amino acids. This CDR3 reads CASSAWRQNEAFF. As DNA, the CDR3 is TGTGCCAGCAGCGCGTGGAGACAGAATGAAGCTTTCTTT.

This clone was detected only a few times. CDR3 in amino acids: CASSPTGLTEAFF. CDR3 DNA sequence: TGTGCCAGTAGTCCCACAGGCCTCACTGAAGCTTTCTTT. The rearrangement uses TRBV19 and TRBJ1-1, with D possibly being TRBD1 (5 bases). Trimming cost V 5 bases and J 4 bases, with 11 bases left between them. CDR1 LNHDA and CDR2 SQIVND come from the germline V gene (reference sequence). This CDR3 is built from 13 residues.

V is TRBV20-1 and J is TRBJ2-7; TRBD1 agrees at 10 bases. This CDR3 is 14 amino acids long. Germline V gene data show CDR1 as DFQATT and CDR2 as SNEGSKA (reference sequence). Germline trimming cut 3 bases from V and 6 bases from J; bases unmatched to any gene: 8. The CDR3 nucleotides are TGCAGTGCTAGTTTGGGGGACAGGGGAACCGAGCAGTACTTC. Protein: CSASLGDRGTEQYF.

The rearrangement uses TRBV12-3 or TRBV12-4 and TRBJ2-1; 8 bases align to TRBD2. V was pared by 7 bases and J by 8 bases, with 7 bases of the junction left unmatched. CDR3 length: 13 residues. Written as DNA, the CDR3 is TGTGCCAGCACTGACGGGGGGGTCTATGAGCAGTTCTTC. This sequence encodes CASTDGGVYEQFF.

This clone has only one observation. The chain carries TRBV4-1 and TRBJ1-1, with D perhaps matching TRBD1 (6 bases). CDR1 is MGHRA and CDR2 is YSYEKL in the germline V gene. The V gene lost 3 bases and the J gene lost 4 bases, with 15 bases spanning the gap. This CDR3 contains 15 residues. The CDR3 loop reads CASSQAQGTGTEAFF. Here the CDR3 DNA reads TGCGCCAGCAGCCAGGCACAGGGTACGGGCACTGAAGCTTTCTTT.

This clone was counted once. V and J are TRBV3-1 (or the pseudogene TRBV3-2) and TRBJ1-1; 11 bases fit TRBD1. CDR1 and CDR2 (germline): LGHDT, YNNKEL (reference sequence). This CDR3 spans 14 amino acids. V was pared by 3 bases and J by 6 bases, with 3 bases of the junction left unmatched. Here the CDR3 reads CASSQPGQGAEAFF. CDR3 nucleotides: TGTGCCAGCAGCCAGCCGGGACAGGGGGCTGAAGCTTTCTTT.